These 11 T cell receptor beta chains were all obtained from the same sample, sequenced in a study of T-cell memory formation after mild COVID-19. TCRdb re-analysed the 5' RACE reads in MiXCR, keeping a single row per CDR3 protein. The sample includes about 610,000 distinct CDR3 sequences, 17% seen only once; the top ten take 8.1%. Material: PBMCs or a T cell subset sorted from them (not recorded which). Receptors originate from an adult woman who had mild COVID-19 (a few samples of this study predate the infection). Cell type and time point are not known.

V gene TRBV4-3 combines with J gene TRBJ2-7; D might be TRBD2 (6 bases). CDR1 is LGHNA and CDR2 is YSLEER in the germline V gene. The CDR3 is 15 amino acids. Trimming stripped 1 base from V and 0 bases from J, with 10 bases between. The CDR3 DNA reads TGCGCCAGCAGCCAAGTAGCGGTCAGCTCCTACGAGCAGTACTTC. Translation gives CASSQVAVSSYEQYF.

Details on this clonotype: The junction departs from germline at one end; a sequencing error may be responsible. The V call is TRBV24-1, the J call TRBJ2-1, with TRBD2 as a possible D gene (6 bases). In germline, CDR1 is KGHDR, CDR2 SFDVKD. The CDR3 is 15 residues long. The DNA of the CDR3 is TGTGCCACCAGTGGGGGCCTAGCGTACTACAATCAGCAGTTCTTC. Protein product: CATSGGLAYYNQQFF.

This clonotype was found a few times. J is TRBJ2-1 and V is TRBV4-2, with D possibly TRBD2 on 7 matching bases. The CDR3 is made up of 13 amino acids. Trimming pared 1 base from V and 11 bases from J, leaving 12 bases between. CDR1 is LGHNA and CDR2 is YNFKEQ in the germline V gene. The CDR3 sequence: CASSQGRGAKQFF. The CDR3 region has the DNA TGTGCCAGCAGCCAAGGTCGGGGGGCCAAGCAGTTCTTC.

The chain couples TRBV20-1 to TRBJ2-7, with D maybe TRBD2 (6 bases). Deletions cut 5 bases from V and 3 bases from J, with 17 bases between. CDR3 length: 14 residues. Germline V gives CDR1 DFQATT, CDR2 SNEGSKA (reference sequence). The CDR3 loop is CSAPGGNSIYEQYF. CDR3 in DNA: TGCAGTGCTCCCGGCGGGAACTCTATCTACGAGCAGTACTTC.

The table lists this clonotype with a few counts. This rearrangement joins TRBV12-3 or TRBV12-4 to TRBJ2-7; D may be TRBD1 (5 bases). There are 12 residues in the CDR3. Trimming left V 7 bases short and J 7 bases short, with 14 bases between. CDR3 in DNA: TGTGCCAGCAATAACGCAGGGATGGAGCAGTACTTC. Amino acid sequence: CASNNAGMEQYF.

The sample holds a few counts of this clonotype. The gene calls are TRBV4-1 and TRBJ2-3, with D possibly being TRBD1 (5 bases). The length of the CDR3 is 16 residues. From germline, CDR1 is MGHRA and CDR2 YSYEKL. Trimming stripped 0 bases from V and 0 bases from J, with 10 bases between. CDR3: CASSQDVGASTDTQYF. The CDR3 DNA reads TGCGCCAGCAGCCAAGACGTAGGGGCTAGCACAGATACGCAGTATTTT.

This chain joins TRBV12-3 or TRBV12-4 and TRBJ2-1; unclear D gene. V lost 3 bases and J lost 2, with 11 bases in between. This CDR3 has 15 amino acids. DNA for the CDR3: TGTGCCAGCAGTTTGGACCCAGAGACCTACAATGAGCAGTTCTTC. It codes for CASSLDPETYNEQFF.

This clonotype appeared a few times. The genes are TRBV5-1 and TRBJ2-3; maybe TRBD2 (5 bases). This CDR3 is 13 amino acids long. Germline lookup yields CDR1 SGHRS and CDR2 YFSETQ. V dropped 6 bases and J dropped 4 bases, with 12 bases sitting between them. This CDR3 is CASNERRADTQYF. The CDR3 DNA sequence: TGCGCCAGCAACGAGCGGAGAGCAGATACGCAGTATTTT.

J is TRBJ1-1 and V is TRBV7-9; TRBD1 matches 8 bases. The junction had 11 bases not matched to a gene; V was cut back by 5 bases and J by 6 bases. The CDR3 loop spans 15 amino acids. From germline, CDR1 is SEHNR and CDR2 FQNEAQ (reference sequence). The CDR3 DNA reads TGTGCCAGCAGCCACCGGGACAGGCCTTGGGCTGAAGCTTTCTTT. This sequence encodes CASSHRDRPWAEAFF.

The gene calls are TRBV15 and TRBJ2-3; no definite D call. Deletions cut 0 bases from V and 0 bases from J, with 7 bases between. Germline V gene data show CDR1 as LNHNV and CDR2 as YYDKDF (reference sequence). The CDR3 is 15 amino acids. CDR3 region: CATSRDRSSTDTQYF. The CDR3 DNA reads TGTGCCACCAGCAGAGACCGGAGCAGCACAGATACGCAGTATTTT. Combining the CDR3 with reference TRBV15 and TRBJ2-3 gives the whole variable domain DAMVIQNPRYQVTQFGKPVTLSCSQTLNHNVMYWYQQKSSQAPKLLFHYYDKDFNNEADTPDNFQSRRPNTSFCFLDIRSPGLGDTAMYLCATSRDRSSTDTQYFGPGTRLTVL.

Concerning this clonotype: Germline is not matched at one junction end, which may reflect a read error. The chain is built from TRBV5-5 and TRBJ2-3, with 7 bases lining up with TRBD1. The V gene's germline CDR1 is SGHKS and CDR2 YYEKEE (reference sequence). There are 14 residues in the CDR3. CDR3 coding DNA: TGTGCCAGCAGCTTGGGACAGGGCACAAATACGCAGTATTTT. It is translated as CASSLGQGTNTQYF.